These 20 T cell receptor beta chains were sequenced from one sample in a study of T cells after yellow fever vaccination. TCRdb reanalysed the 5' RACE reads using MiXCR and keeps one entry per CDR3 protein. The table has 95,000 to 150,000 distinct CDR3 sequences, about 7.4% seen once. The starting material was CD4+ T cells sorted from PBMCs, obtained 10 days after the first yellow fever vaccination. Receptors were obtained from a man aged 18 to 29 who received the YFV17D yellow fever vaccine.

In its sample, this clonotype was seen many times. The chain combines TRBV12-3 or TRBV12-4 with TRBJ2-3; a possible D gene is TRBD2 (5 bases). There are 13 residues in the CDR3. The V end was cut by 8 bases, the J end by 5 bases, with 14 bases between. CDR3 region: CASQSLAGDTQYF. Here the CDR3 DNA reads TGTGCCAGCCAGTCCCTAGCCGGAGATACGCAGTATTTT.

This clonotype was detected ten times or more. J is TRBJ2-3 and V is TRBV6-5, with 11 positions matching TRBD1. The CDR3 extends over 16 amino acids. Unmatched junction bases numbered 7, after V lost 5 bases and J lost 3 bases. CDR1 and CDR2 (germline): MNHEY, SVGAGI. CDR3 in DNA: TGTGCCAGCAGTCCTAAAGGGACAGGGGGAACAGATACGCAGTATTTT. It translates to CASSPKGTGGTDTQYF.

This clonotype appeared many times. This chain joins TRBV5-6 and TRBJ2-7; 12 bases agree with TRBD2. Germline CDR1 reads SGHDT; CDR2 reads YYEEEE. CDR3 length: 17 amino acids. V was clipped by 4 bases and J by 0 bases; unmatched bases: 8. As DNA, the CDR3 is TGTGCCAGCAGCACTACTAGCGGGGGGCCGAGCTCCTACGAGCAGTACGTC. Translation: CASSTTSGGPSSYEQYV.

This clonotype occurred many times. The chain has TRBV20-1 and TRBJ2-1, with 8 bases aligning to TRBD1. V was pared by 4 bases and J by 4 bases, with 6 bases of the junction left unmatched. From germline, CDR1 is DFQATT and CDR2 SNEGSKA (reference sequence). The CDR3 contains 14 residues. The CDR3 bases are TGCAGTGCTACGGACAGGGTAATTTACAATGAGCAGTTCTTC. Translation: CSATDRVIYNEQFF.

This clonotype was detected ten times or more. V is TRBV27 and J is TRBJ1-5; D is unresolved. Trimming pared 1 base from V and 3 bases from J, leaving 7 bases between. Per the germline V gene, CDR1 is MNHEY and CDR2 is SMNVEV (reference sequence). This CDR3 is 14 amino acids long. This CDR3 is CASSLWGYNQPQHF. In DNA, the CDR3 is TGTGCCAGCAGTTTATGGGGTTACAATCAGCCCCAGCATTTT.

This clonotype was recorded at least ten times. The chain carries TRBV7-2 and TRBJ1-5, with unresolved D. The germline gives CDR1 SGHTA, CDR2 FQGNSA. V lost 5 bases to trimming and J lost 5 bases, with 7 bases between them. This CDR3 has 12 residues. The CDR3 sequence: CASSGYDQPQHF. In nucleotides, the CDR3 is TGTGCCAGCAGCGGATATGATCAGCCCCAGCATTTT.

V and J are TRBV14 and TRBJ1-1, with D maybe TRBD1 (5 bases). The CDR3 is 16 residues long. Trimming took 3 bases from V and 5 from J, leaving 19 bases between them. CDR1 and CDR2 from the germline V gene are SGHDN and FVKESK. CDR3 nucleotides: TGTGCCAGCAGCCAGTACGGACTTCTGGGGGATACTGAAGCTTTCTTT. It specifies CASSQYGLLGDTEAFF.

CDR3 amino acids: CAWSLEGNTIYF. CDR3 nucleotides: TGTGCCTGGAGCCTCGAAGGAAACACCATATATTTT. The rearrangement uses TRBV30 and TRBJ1-3; unclear D gene. The CDR3 has 12 amino acids. V lost 3 bases to trimming and J lost 4 bases, with 7 bases between them. CDR1 is GTSNPN, CDR2 SVGIG, per germline (reference sequence). The variable domain in full, completed from reference TRBV30 and TRBJ1-3, reads SQTIHQWPATLVQPVGSPLSLECTVEGTSNPNLYWYRQAAGRGLQLLFYSVGIGQISSEVPQNLSASRPQDRQFILSSKKLLLSDSGFYLCAWSLEGNTIYFGEGSWLTVV.

Remarks on this clonotype: A much larger clone lies a single base off, so this may be a read error. The chain combines TRBV5-8 with TRBJ2-2; D is uncertain. Looked up from germline, CDR1 is SGHTS and CDR2 is YDEGEE. The CDR3 loop spans 13 amino acids. The CDR3 DNA reads TGTGCCAGCAGCCACGGAGACACCTGGGAGCTGTTTTTT. It is translated as CASSHGDTWELFF.

This clonotype was picked up many times. Here the CDR3 DNA reads TGTGCCAGCAGCTTGGAGACAGGGGGCCGGGAGACCCAGTACTTC. Translating gives CASSLETGGRETQYF. The chain joins TRBV5-6 to TRBJ2-5, with 10 positions matching TRBD1. V shed 0 bases, J shed 5 bases, and the junction held 4 bases outside the gene matches. This CDR3 is 15 amino acids long. Germline-derived CDR1 and CDR2 are SGHDT and YYEEEE.

This clonotype has a count of ten or more. The chain has TRBV6-1 and TRBJ1-1; D possibly corresponds to TRBD1 (5 bases). Germline V gene sequence: CDR1 MNHNS, CDR2 SASEGT. This CDR3 is 14 amino acids long. V shed 6 bases and J shed 5 bases, with 16 bases lying between them. CDR3 sequence reads: CASSRGFPYTEAFF. DNA of the CDR3: TGTGCCAGCAGCCGGGGGTTCCCCTATACTGAAGCTTTCTTT.

This clonotype appeared many times. The V call is TRBV20-1, the J call TRBJ2-1, with D possibly matching TRBD2 (5 bases). The V end lost 1 base, the J end lost 3 bases, and 13 bases lay between the germline ends. The germline V gene encodes CDR1 DFQATT and CDR2 SNEGSKA (reference sequence). The CDR3 extends over 15 amino acids. The CDR3 loop is CSARVGLGVYNEQFF. The CDR3 coding sequence is TGCAGTGCTAGAGTCGGCTTGGGAGTCTACAATGAGCAGTTCTTC.

This clonotype occurred many times. Here the CDR3 DNA reads TGCAGCGTTGAAGCGGTACTCCGGGACAGGGGGCCTCGGAAATATCAGCCCCAGCATTTT. It encodes CSVEAVLRDRGPRKYQPQHF. This chain connects TRBV29-1 to TRBJ1-5; 12 nucleotides align to TRBD1. V shed 1 base, J shed 5 bases, and the junction held 18 bases outside the gene matches. Germline lookup yields CDR1 SQVTM and CDR2 ANQGSEA. The CDR3 length is 20 residues.

This clonotype was counted many times. The chain recombines TRBV5-5 with TRBJ2-5, with 7 positions matching TRBD1. V lost 4 bases, J lost 5 bases, and 8 bases stayed unmatched. Germline CDR1 SGHKS, CDR2 YYEKEE (reference sequence). This CDR3 contains 14 residues. DNA of the CDR3: TGTGCCAGCAGCAAGATGGACAGGCGGGAGACCCAGTACTTC. Amino acids: CASSKMDRRETQYF.

This clonotype was recorded many times. This chain joins TRBV7-2 and TRBJ2-1, with D unclear. This CDR3 contains 16 residues. V lost 0 bases, J lost 0 bases, and 9 bases lay in between. Germline CDR1 reads SGHTA; CDR2 reads FQGNSA. The CDR3 DNA is TGTGCCAGCAGCTTAGCGTCACAGAGCTCCTACAATGAGCAGTTCTTC. The encoded protein is CASSLASQSSYNEQFF.

This clonotype was observed many times. Here the CDR3 DNA reads TGTGCCAGCAGCTTAGCAGCTAACAATGAGCAGTTCTTC. This sequence encodes CASSLAANNEQFF. The chain links TRBV11-3 to TRBJ2-1; D is undetermined. Looked up from germline, CDR1 is SGHNT and CDR2 is YENEEA. Between the trimmed V and J ends, which lost 1 base and 5 bases, there was a span of 6 bases. This CDR3 has 13 amino acids.

This clonotype was observed many times. A read error may produce the germline difference seen at one junction end. The CDR3 DNA sequence: TGCAGCGGAACCACGGGGACTAGCGGGAATGGGCAGTTCTTC. Protein sequence: CSGTTGTSGNGQFF. The chain joins TRBV29-1 to TRBJ2-1; TRBD2 matches 13 bases. The germline gives CDR1 SQVTM, CDR2 ANQGSEA. The CDR3 has 14 residues.

About this clonotype itself: This sequence may be a read error, since a much larger clone differs from it by one base. The V and J genes are TRBV20-1 and TRBJ1-6; the D is unclear. Germline assignment: CDR1 DFQATT and CDR2 SNEGSKA (reference sequence). The V end was cut by 0 bases, the J end by 10 bases, with 10 bases between. The CDR3 contains 13 residues. Here the CDR3 DNA reads TGCAGTGCTAGAGAGGCGGGAAAATCACCCCTCCACTTT. It encodes CSAREAGKSPLHF.

At least ten counts were recorded for this clonotype. This sequence joins TRBV29-1 and TRBJ1-5; D may be TRBD1 (5 bases). The germline V gene encodes CDR1 SQVTM and CDR2 ANQGSEA. Trimming shortened V by 4 bases and J by 4 bases, and 14 bases separated the two germline ends. The CDR3 contains 14 residues. The CDR3 nucleotides read TGCAGCGTTGTCGGAGACAGCCTTAATCAGCCCCAGCATTTT. Translation: CSVVGDSLNQPQHF.

This clonotype appeared many times. The chain links TRBV19 to TRBJ2-1; D is unresolved. From germline, CDR1 is LNHDA and CDR2 SQIVND (reference sequence). The CDR3 runs 14 residues. V lost 8 bases, J lost 9 bases, and 20 bases lay in between. DNA of the CDR3: TGTGCCAGTCAAAAAGACCCTTCCCCCGGTGAGCAGTTCTTC. It codes for CASQKDPSPGEQFF.